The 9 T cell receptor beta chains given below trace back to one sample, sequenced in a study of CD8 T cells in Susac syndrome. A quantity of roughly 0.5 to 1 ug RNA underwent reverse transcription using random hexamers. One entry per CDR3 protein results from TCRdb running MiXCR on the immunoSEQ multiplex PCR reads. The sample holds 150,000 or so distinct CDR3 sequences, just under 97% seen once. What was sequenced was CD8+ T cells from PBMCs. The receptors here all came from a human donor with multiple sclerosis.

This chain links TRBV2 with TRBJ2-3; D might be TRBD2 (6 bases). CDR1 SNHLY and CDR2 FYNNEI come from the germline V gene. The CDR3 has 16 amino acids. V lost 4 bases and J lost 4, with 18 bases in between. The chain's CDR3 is CASSAVGTPGPDTQYF. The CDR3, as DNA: TGTGCCAGCAGTGCCGTTGGGACTCCGGGGCCAGATACGCAGTATTTT.

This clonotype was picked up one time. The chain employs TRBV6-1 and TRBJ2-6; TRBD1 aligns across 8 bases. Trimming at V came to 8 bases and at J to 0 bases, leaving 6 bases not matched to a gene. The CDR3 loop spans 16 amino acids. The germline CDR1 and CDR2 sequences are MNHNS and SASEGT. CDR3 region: CASYGQGYSGANVLTF. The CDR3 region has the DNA TGTGCCAGCTACGGACAGGGCTACTCTGGGGCCAACGTCCTGACTTTC.

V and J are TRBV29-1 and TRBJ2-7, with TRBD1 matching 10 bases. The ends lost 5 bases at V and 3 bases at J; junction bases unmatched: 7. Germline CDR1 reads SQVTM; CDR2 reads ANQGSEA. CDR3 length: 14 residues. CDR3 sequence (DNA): TGCAGCGTTAACTCCCGGGACAGGGGCTACGAGCAGTACTTC. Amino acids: CSVNSRDRGYEQYF.

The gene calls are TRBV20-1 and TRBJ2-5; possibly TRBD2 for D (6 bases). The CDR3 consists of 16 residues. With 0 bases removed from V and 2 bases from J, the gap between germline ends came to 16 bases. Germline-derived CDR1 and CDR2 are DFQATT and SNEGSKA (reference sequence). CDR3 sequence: CSARDLAGRVQETQYF. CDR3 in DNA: TGCAGTGCTAGAGATCTCGCGGGGCGAGTTCAAGAGACCCAGTACTTC.

Here the CDR3 DNA reads TGTGCTAGTGGTTTGGCCCCGGGAGTCGACAGGGGGGTCGAGCAGTACTTC. This codes for CASGLAPGVDRGVEQYF. This chain uses TRBV12-5 with TRBJ2-7; 9 bases map to TRBD1. CDR1 and CDR2 (germline): LGHNT, FRNRAP. The CDR3 is 17 residues long. V lost 1 base and J lost 6; bases outside the gene matches: 13.

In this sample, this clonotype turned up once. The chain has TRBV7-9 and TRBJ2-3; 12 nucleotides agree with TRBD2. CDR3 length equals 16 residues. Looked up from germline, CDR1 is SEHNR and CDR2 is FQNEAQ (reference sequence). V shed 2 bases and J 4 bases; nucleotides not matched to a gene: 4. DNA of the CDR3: TGTGCCAGCAGCTTACTCCCTAGCGGGGGGGCAGATACGCAGTATTTT. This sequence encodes CASSLLPSGGADTQYF. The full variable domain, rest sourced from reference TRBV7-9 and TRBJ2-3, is DTGVSQNPRHKITKRGQNVTFRCDPISEHNRLYWYRQTLGQGPEFLTYFQNEAQLEKSRLLSDRFSAERPKGSFSTLEIQRTEQGDSAMYLCASSLLPSGGADTQYFGPGTRLTVL.

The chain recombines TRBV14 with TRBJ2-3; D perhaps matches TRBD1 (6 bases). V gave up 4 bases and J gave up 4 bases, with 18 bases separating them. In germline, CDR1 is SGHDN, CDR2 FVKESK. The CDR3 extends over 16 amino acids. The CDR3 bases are TGTGCCAGCAGCCCCCTGAGGGGGTTGTCGCCAGATACGCAGTATTTT. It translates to CASSPLRGLSPDTQYF.

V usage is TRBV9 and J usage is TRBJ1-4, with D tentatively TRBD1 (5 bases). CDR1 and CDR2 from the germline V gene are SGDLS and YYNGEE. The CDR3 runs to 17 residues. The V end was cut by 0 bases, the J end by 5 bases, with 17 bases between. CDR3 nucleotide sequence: TGTGCCAGCAGCGTAGAGGGGTCTTGGGTCCCGAATGAAAAACTGTTTTTT. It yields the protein CASSVEGSWVPNEKLFF.

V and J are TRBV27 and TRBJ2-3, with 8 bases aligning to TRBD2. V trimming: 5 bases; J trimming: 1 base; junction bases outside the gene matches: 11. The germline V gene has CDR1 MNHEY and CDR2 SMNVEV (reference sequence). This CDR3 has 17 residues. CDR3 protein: CASSLQRSGVGTDTQYF. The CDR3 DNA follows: TGTGCCAGCAGTCTCCAACGTAGCGGGGTTGGCACAGATACGCAGTATTTT.